This T cell receptor (beta chain) was sequenced in a study of human T cells and chemical hapten exposure. This clonotype was seen only a few times. Time point in this sample: patch test 1, 2 weeks after DPC sensitization. Treatment defined: therapeutic diphenylcyclopropenone sensitization with weekly scalp DPC. Individual cDNA molecules had unique molecular identifiers attached to them by the library. In TCRdb, the RACE reads were re-called with MiXCR into one record per CDR3 protein. This table holds around 160,000 distinct CDR3 sequences, roughly 14% found once. With 4 bases clipped from V and 4 bases from J, the junction kept 5 bases outside the gene matches. The CDR3 length is 15 residues. Germline CDR1 is SGHRS and CDR2 is YFSETQ.

This receptor was identified in a woman in her thirties with alopecia areata. Some clones in this sample may be carry-over from other donors' samples. This chain links TRBV5-1 with TRBJ2-5; TRBD2 matches at 12 bases. Material: whole blood, obtained in connection with sensitization to the hapten diphenylcyclopropenone (DPC). This chain's CDR3 is CASSPGLAGRETQYF. The CDR3 DNA reads as TGCGCCAGCAGCCCCGGACTAGCGGGAAGAGAGACCCAGTACTTC. The full variable domain, with the rest looked up from reference TRBV5-1 and TRBJ2-5, is KAGVTQTPRYLIKTRGQQVTLSCSPISGHRSVSWYQQTPGQGLQFLFEYFSETQRNKGNFPGRFSGRQFSNSRSEMNVSTLELGDSALYLCASSPGLAGRETQYFGPGTRLLVL.